The following is a TCR beta chain sequence with its context. Its antigen is still unknown. The sample comes from a study of Ad26.COV2.S vaccination and SARS-CoV-2 variants. Study in general: Trial arm assignment for the donor was COV1001 Ad26.COV2.S. The vaccine Ad26.COV2.S was put into the muscle once, or twice with 56 days between. Study results and caveats: Reports say spike-specific CD8+ and CD4+ T cell responses covered substantial breadth after vaccination.

The assay was immunoSEQ multiplex PCR, and TCRdb's table has in-frame clones only and misses some. The profile covers hundreds of thousands of clones, with about 90% appearing a single time and over 1.3% taken by the ten largest. Germline CDR1 MNHEY, CDR2 SVGAGI. The CDR3 is 15 residues long. Trimming removed 4 bases from V and 2 bases from J, with 12 bases in between. Regarding treatment: some 20 received Ad26.COV2.S at low or high dose, single or two shots; about 5 received placebo; per-sample allocation not given. Vaccine and placebo recipients were sampled on day 63 after the first injection. The study used a vaccine consisting of an Ad26 vector that expressed Wuhan-strain SARS-CoV-2 spike.

The specimen was peripheral blood, collected in a trial of Ad26.COV2.S vaccine versus placebo. The origin of this receptor is a person aged 18-65 years who received the Ad26.COV2.S COVID-19 vaccine or a placebo. The chain carries TRBV6-5 and TRBJ2-1, with D possibly TRBD1 on 6 matching bases. The CDR3 reads CASSSTTGAYNEQFF. CDR3 sequence (DNA): TGTGCCAGCAGTTCGACGACAGGTGCCTACAATGAGCAGTTCTTC.